This T cell receptor (beta chain) is from a study of T cells after yellow fever vaccination. Whole-study context: Fractions low in cell number were prepared with SMART-Seq v4 Ultra Low Input. Study-level points and caveats: Detected again after the booster were most primary-vaccination clones, at 95% to 98% CD4 and around 91% CD8. FACS-sorted repertoires might harbor abundant contaminating clonotypes from the bulk population.

MiXCR was run by TCRdb on the 5' RACE reads, yielding one entry per CDR3 protein. The sample consists of approximately 600,000 distinct CDR3 sequences, approximately 13% of them appearing once. This clonotype occurred a few times. Its antigen remains unidentified. The CDR3 contains 14 residues. Germline assignment: CDR1 SGHDT and CDR2 YYEEEE. Trimming pared 3 bases from V and 2 bases from J, leaving 12 bases between. The TCR was taken from a man between 25 and 39 years old who received the YFV17D yellow fever vaccine. The rearrangement uses TRBV5-6 and TRBJ2-7; D possibly corresponds to TRBD2 (5 bases). The material sequenced was PBMCs, taken on the day of the yellow fever booster vaccination. CDR3 amino acids: CASSSYPGTYEQYF. DNA of the CDR3: TGTGCCAGCAGCTCCTACCCGGGGACCTACGAGCAGTACTTC.